One and the same sample provided the 9 T cell receptor beta chains below, sequenced in a study of blood T cell repertoires in COVID-19. Method: immunoSEQ multiplex PCR; TCRdb's copy keeps in-frame clones and lacks some. The data show some 200,000 clones, roughly 80% seen once. Sequencing was done on a sample of PBMCs or T cells enriched from blood (not recorded which). The receptors were gathered from a woman aged 55-75 years with acute COVID-19.

The chain combines TRBV28 with TRBJ1-2; D perhaps matches TRBD1 (5 bases). Trimming shortened V by 3 bases and J by 10 bases, and 21 bases separated the two germline ends. CDR1 MDHEN and CDR2 SYDVKM come from the germline V gene. The CDR3 is made up of 15 amino acids. CDR3: CASSFPRQFSTIYTF. As DNA, the CDR3 is TGTGCCAGCAGTTTCCCTCGACAGTTCTCTACTATCTACACCTTC.

There are a few counts of this clone. The V call is TRBV18, the J call TRBJ2-2; D remains unclear. V lost 0 bases and J 4 bases, leaving 15 bases between the germline ends. Germline-derived CDR1 and CDR2 are KGHSH and LQKENI. The CDR3 is made up of 17 amino acids. The CDR3 sequence is CASSPPGRSIITGELFF. DNA of the CDR3: TGTGCCAGCTCACCACCTGGTCGGTCAATAATCACCGGGGAGCTGTTTTTT. The full variable domain, with the rest looked up from reference TRBV18 and TRBJ2-2, is NAGVMQNPRHLVRRRGQEARLRCSPMKGHSHVYWYRQLPEEGLKFMVYLQKENIIDESGMPKERFSAEFPKEGPSILRIQQVVRGDSAAYFCASSPPGRSIITGELFFGEGSRLTVL.

The table lists this clone with a few counts. The gene calls are TRBV7-2 and TRBJ1-2; 10 positions agree with TRBD1. The CDR3 spans 16 residues. J lost 6 bases, V lost 0 bases, and 7 bases had no gene match. Germline lookup yields CDR1 SGHTA and CDR2 FQGNSA. The DNA for the CDR3 is TGTGCCAGCAGCTTAGCGGCTATGGGACAGGGGAATGGCTACACCTTC. Amino acids: CASSLAAMGQGNGYTF. Looking up the rest from reference TRBV7-2 and TRBJ1-2 gives the full variable domain: GAGVSQSPSNKVTEKGKDVELRCDPISGHTALYWYRQSLGQGLEFLIYFQGNSAPDKSGLPSDRFSAERTGGSVSTLTIQRTQQEDSAVYLCASSLAAMGQGNGYTFGSGTRLTVV.

This clone was found once. The chain couples TRBV10-3 to TRBJ2-7; D is unclear. The germline V gene has CDR1 ENHRY and CDR2 SYGVKD. Trimming removed 0 bases at V and 3 bases at J, with 12 bases between. This CDR3 is 15 amino acids long. The CDR3 protein is CAISESVGLNYEQYF. CDR3 nucleotide sequence: TGTGCCATCAGTGAGTCTGTGGGCCTAAACTACGAGCAGTACTTC.

The rearrangement uses TRBV18 and TRBJ1-6; 8 bases map to TRBD1. The junction had 4 bases not matched to a gene; V was cut back by 3 bases and J by 6 bases. The CDR3 spans 15 residues. CDR1 and CDR2 (germline): KGHSH, LQKENI. CDR3 in amino acids: CASSPGQGFNSPLHF. The DNA for the CDR3 is TGTGCCAGCTCACCCGGACAGGGCTTTAATTCACCCCTCCACTTT.

The V and J genes are TRBV6-5 and TRBJ1-2, with D possibly TRBD1 on 5 matching bases. V was cut by 0 bases and J by 1 base, with 9 bases left in between. Germline CDR1 MNHEY, CDR2 SVGAGI. The CDR3 consists of 15 residues. The CDR3 DNA reads TGTGCCAGCAGTTACTCAGGGGTCCTTAACTATGGCTACACCTTC. This translates into CASSYSGVLNYGYTF.

The chain carries TRBV7-2 and TRBJ2-3; 7 bases agree with TRBD2. The CDR3 is 13 amino acids. V trimming: 5 bases; J trimming: 4 bases; junction bases outside the gene matches: 3. Germline CDR1 and CDR2: SGHTA and FQGNSA. The CDR3: CASSPGGPDTQYF. In DNA, the CDR3 is TGTGCCAGCAGCCCGGGGGGTCCAGATACGCAGTATTTT.

The V call is TRBV19, the J call TRBJ1-4; 9 bases match TRBD1. V trimming: 6 bases; J trimming: 2 bases; junction bases outside the gene matches: 7. The CDR3 runs to 16 residues. The germline V gene has CDR1 LNHDA and CDR2 SQIVND (reference sequence). CDR3 in DNA: TGTGCCAGTAGACAGGGGGCCGGTGGGACTAATGAAAAACTGTTTTTT. It encodes CASRQGAGGTNEKLFF.

The chain recombines TRBV5-1 with TRBJ1-1; a possible D gene is TRBD1 (5 bases). V was trimmed by 0 bases and J by 5 bases, leaving 11 bases between them. From germline, CDR1 is SGHRS and CDR2 YFSETQ. The CDR3 contains 14 residues. CDR3 sequence (DNA): TGCGCCAGCAGCTTGGCGGGGGGTGGAACTGAAGCTTTCTTT. Its protein product is CASSLAGGGTEAFF.